The entry below describes one T cell receptor beta chain. Its antigen remains unknown. Mismatch with germline at one junction end may stem from a read error. The CDR3 has 13 amino acids. The germline gives CDR1 SQVTM, CDR2 ANQGSEA. These data are taken from a study of beta chain features in type 1 diabetes. The whole isolated RNA underwent reverse transcription, so sequencing captured expressed TCRB transcripts. Generated by immunoSEQ multiplex PCR, the TCRdb table keeps only in-frame clones and is missing some. Of 150,000 to 200,000 clones listed, roughly 60% are singletons. Notes on the study in general: Within the patient group, naive, central memory and Treg TCRB repertoires appeared more similar to each other than within healthy donors. Still unanswered here is whether HLA type influences TCRB rearrangement. TCRB CDR3s were moderately but significantly shorter in Type 1 diabetes patients in all four CD4+ subsets.

Naive, central memory, regulatory and stem cell-like memory cells within the CD4+ compartment were sorted using CD45RO/CCR7/CD25/CD127/CD95/CD27. Sorting gave populations that all exceeded 95% purity. Sequencing was done on a sample of naive CD4+ T cells from blood. The source is a young man with type 1 diabetes. This chain joins TRBV29-1 and TRBJ1-5; 10 bases align to TRBD1. CDR3 loop: CSVSGTGDQPQHF. The CDR3 nucleotides read TGCAGCGTTTCCGGGACAGGGGACCAGCCCCAGCACTTT.